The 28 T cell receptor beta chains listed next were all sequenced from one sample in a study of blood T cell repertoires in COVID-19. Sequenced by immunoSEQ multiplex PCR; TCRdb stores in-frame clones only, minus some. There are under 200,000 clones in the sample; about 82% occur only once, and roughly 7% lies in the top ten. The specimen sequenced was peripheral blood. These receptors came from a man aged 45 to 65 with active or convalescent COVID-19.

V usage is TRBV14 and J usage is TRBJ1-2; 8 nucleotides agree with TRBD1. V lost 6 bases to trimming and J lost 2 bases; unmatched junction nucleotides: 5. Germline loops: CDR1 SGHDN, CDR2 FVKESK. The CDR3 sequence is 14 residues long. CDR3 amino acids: CASRPWTGNYGYTF. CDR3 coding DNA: TGTGCCAGCAGGCCTTGGACAGGGAACTATGGCTACACCTTC.

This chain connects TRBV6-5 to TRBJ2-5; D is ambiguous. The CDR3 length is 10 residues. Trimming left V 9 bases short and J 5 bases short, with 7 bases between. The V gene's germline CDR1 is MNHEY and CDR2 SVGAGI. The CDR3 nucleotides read TGTGCCAGTTTAGATGAGACCCAGTACTTC. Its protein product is CASLDETQYF.

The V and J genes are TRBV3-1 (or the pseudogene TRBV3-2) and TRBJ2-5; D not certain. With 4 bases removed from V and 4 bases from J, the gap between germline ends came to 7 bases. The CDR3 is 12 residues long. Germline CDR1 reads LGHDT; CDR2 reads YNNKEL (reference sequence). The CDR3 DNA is TGTGCCAGCAGCCCCTCCAGAGAGACCCAGTACTTC. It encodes CASSPSRETQYF.

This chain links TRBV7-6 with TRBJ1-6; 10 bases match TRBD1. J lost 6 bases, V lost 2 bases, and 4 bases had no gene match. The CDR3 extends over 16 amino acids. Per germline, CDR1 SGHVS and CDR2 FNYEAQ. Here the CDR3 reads CASSLMDRGANSPLHF. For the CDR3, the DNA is TGTGCCAGCAGCTTAATGGACAGGGGGGCTAATTCACCCCTCCACTTT.

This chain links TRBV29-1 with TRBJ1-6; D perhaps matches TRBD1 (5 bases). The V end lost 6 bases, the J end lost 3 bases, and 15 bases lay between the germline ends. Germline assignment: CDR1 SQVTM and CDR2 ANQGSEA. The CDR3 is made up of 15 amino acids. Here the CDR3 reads CSVRGGVHYNSPLHF. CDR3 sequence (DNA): TGCAGCGTCCGGGGGGGAGTTCACTATAATTCACCCCTCCACTTT.

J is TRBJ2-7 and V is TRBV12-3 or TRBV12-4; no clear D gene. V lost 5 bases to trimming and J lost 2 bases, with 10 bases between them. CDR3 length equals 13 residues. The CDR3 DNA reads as TGTGCCAGCAGTGCTGACTTTCCCTACGAGCAGTACTTC. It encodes CASSADFPYEQYF.

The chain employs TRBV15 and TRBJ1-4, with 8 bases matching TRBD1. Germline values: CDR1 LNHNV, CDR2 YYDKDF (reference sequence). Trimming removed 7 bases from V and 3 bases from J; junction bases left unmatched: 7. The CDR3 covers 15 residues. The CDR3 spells CATTRGLWSNEKLFF. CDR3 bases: TGTGCCACCACCAGGGGGCTATGGTCTAATGAAAAACTGTTTTTT.

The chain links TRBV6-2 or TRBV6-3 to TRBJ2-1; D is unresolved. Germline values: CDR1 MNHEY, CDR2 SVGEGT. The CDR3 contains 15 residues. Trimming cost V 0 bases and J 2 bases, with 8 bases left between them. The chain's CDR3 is CASSYSETPYNEQFF. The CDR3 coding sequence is TGTGCCAGCAGTTACTCCGAGACACCCTACAATGAGCAGTTCTTC.

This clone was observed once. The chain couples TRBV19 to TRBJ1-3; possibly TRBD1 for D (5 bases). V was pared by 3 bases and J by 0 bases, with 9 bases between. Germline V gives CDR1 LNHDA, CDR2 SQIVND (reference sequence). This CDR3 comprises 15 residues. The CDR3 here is CASSIQGLSGNTIYF. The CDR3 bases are TGTGCCAGTAGTATTCAGGGACTCTCTGGAAACACCATATATTTT.

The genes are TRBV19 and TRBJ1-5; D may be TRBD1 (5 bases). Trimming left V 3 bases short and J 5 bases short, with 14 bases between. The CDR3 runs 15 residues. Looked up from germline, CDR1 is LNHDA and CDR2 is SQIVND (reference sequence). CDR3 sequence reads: CASSIPGRVDQPQHF. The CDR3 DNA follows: TGTGCCAGTAGTATCCCAGGGAGGGTCGATCAGCCCCAGCATTTT.

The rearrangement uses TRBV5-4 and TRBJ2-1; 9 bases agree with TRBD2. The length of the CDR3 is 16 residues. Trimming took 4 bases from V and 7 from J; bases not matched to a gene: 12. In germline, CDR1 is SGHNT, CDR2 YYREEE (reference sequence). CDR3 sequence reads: CASSPPERGVSNEQFF. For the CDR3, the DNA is TGTGCCAGCAGCCCGCCCGAGCGGGGGGTCTCTAATGAGCAGTTCTTC. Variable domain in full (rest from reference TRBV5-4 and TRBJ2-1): ETGVTQSPTHLIKTRGQQVTLRCSSQSGHNTVSWYQQALGQGPQFIFQYYREEENGRGNFPPRFSGLQFPNYSSELNVNALELDDSALYLCASSPPERGVSNEQFFGPGTRLTVL.

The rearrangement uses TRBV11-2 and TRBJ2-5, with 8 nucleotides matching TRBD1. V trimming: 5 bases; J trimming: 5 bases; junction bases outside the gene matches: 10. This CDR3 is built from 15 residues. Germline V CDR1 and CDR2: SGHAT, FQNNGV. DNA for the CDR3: TGTGCCAGCAGCCACACGTCAGGGGGCGGTGAGACCCAGTACTTC. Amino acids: CASSHTSGGGETQYF. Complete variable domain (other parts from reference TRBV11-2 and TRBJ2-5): EAGVAQSPRYKIIEKRQSVAFWCNPISGHATLYWYQQILGQGPKLLIQFQNNGVVDDSQLPKDRFSAERLKGVDSTLKIQPAKLEDSAVYLCASSHTSGGGETQYFGPGTRLLVL.

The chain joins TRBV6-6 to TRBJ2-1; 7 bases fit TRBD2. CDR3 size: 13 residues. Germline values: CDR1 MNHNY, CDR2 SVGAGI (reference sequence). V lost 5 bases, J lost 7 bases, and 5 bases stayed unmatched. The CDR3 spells CASSKRRGNEQFF. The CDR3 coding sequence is TGTGCCAGCAGTAAGCGGCGGGGGAATGAGCAGTTCTTC.

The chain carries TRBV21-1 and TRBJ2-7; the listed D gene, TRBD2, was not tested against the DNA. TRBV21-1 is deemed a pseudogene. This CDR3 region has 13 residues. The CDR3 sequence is CASSRDSAYEQYF. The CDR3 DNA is TGTGCCAGCAGCAGAGACTCTGCCTACGAGCAGTACTTC.

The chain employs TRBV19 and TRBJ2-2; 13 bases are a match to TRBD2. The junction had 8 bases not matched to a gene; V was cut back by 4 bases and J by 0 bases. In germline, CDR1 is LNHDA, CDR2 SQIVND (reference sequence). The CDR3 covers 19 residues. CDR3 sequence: CASSTGLAGPVSNTGELFF. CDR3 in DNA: TGTGCCAGTAGTACGGGACTAGCGGGGCCCGTATCGAACACCGGGGAGCTGTTTTTT.

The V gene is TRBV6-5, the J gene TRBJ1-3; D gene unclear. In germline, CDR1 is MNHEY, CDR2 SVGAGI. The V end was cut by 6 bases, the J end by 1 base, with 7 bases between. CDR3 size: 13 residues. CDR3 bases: TGTGCCAGCAGCCCGAGATCTGGAAACACCATATATTTT. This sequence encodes CASSPRSGNTIYF.

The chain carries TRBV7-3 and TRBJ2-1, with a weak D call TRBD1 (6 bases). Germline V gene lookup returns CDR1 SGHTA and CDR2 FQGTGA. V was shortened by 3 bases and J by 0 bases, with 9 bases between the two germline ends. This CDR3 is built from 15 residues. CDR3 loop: CASSLGHFSYNEQFF. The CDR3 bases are TGTGCCAGCAGCTTGGGACACTTCTCCTACAATGAGCAGTTCTTC.

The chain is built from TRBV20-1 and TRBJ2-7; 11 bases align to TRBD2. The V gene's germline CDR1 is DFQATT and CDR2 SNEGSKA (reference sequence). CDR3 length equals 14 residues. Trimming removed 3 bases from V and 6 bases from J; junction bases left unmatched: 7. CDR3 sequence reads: CSASYSTSGSEQYF. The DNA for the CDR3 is TGCAGTGCTAGTTATTCTACTAGCGGGAGCGAGCAGTACTTC.

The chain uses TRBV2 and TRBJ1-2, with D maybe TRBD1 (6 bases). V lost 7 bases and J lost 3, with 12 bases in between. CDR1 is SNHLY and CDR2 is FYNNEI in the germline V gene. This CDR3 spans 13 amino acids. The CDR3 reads CASKLQGYYGYTF. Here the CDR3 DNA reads TGTGCCAGCAAATTACAGGGTTACTATGGCTACACCTTC.

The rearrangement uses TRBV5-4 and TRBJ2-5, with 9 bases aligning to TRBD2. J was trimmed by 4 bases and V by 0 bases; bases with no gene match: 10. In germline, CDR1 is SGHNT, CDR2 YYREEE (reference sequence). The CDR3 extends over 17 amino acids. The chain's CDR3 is CASSLEPLAGVSETQYF. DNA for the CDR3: TGTGCCAGCAGCTTGGAGCCTTTAGCGGGGGTATCAGAGACCCAGTACTTC. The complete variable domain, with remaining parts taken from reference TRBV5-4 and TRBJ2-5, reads ETGVTQSPTHLIKTRGQQVTLRCSSQSGHNTVSWYQQALGQGPQFIFQYYREEENGRGNFPPRFSGLQFPNYSSELNVNALELDDSALYLCASSLEPLAGVSETQYFGPGTRLLVL.

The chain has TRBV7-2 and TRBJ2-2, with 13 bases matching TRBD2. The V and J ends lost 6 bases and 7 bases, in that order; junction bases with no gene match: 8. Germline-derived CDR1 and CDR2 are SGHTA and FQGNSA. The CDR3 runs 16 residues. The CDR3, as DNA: TGTGCCAGCAGGCTCGGACTAGCGGGAGTTGGCGGGGAGCTGTTTTTT. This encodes CASRLGLAGVGGELFF.

CDR3 sequence reads: CASSSSDRDTEAFF. CDR3 nucleotide sequence: TGTGCCAGCAGCTCGTCGGACAGGGACACTGAAGCTTTCTTT. The chain links TRBV5-4 to TRBJ1-1, with 8 nucleotides matching TRBD1. Germline V gene sequence: CDR1 SGHNT, CDR2 YYREEE (reference sequence). The CDR3 totals 14 residues. V lost 3 bases and J lost 3; bases outside the gene matches: 4.

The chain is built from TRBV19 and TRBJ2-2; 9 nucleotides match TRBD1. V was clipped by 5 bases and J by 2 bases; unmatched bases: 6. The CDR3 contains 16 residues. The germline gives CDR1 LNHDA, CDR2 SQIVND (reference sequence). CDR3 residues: CASSPWTGVNTGELFF. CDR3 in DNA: TGTGCCAGTAGTCCGTGGACAGGGGTCAACACCGGGGAGCTGTTTTTT.

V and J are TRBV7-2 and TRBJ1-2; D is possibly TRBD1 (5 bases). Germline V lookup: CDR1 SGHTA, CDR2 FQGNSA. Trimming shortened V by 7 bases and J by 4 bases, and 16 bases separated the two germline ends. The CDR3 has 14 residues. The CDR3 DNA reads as TGTGCCAGCACCCTTGGGGCAGAATTCTATGGCTACACCTTC. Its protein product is CASTLGAEFYGYTF.

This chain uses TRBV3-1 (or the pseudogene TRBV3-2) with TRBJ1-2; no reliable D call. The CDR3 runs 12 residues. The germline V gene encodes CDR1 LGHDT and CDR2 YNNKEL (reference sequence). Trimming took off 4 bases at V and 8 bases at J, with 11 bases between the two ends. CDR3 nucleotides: TGTGCCAGCAGCCTGTTCGGGAGAGGCTACACCTTC. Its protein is CASSLFGRGYTF.

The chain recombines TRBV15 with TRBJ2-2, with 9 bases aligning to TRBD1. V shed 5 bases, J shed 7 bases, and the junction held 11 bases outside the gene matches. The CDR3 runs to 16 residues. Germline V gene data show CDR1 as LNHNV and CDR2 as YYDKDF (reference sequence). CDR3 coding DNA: TGTGCCACCAGCCCTCCCCGGACAGGGGCGATCGGGGAGCTGTTTTTT. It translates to CATSPPRTGAIGELFF.

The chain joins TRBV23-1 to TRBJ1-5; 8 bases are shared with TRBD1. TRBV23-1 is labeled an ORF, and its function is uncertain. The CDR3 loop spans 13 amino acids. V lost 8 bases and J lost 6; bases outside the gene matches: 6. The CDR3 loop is CASGRTGSQPQHF. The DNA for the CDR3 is TGCGCCAGCGGGCGGACAGGGAGTCAGCCCCAGCATTTT.

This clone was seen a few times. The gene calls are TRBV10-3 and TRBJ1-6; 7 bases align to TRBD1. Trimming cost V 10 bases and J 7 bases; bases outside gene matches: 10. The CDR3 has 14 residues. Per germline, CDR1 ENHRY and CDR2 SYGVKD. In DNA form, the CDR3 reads TGTGCCACCAGGGAACGACAGGGAAATTCACCCCTCCACTTT. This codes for CATRERQGNSPLHF.